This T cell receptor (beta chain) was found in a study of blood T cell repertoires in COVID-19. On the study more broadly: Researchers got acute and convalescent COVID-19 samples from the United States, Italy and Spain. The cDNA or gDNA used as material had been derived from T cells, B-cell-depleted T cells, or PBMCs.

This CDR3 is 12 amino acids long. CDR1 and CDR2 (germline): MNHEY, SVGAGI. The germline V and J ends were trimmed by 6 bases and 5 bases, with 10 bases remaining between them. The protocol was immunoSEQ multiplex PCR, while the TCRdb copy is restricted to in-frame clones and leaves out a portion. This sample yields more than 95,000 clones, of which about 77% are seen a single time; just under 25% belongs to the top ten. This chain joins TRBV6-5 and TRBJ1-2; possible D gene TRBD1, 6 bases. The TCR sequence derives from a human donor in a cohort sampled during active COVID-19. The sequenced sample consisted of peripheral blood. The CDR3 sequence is CASRPGVYGYTF. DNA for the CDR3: TGTGCCAGCAGGCCAGGGGTATATGGCTACACCTTC.